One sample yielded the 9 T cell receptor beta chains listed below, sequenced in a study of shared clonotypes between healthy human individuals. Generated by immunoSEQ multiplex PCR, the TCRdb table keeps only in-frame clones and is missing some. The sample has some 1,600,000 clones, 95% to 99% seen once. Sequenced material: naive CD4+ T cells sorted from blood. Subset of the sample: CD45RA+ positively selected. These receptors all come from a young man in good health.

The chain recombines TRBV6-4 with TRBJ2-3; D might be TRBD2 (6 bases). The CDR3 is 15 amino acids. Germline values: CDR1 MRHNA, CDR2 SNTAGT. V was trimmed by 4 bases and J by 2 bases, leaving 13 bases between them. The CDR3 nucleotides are TGTGCCAGCAGTGCTGCGGGACTGCACACAGATACGCAGTATTTT. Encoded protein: CASSAAGLHTDTQYF.

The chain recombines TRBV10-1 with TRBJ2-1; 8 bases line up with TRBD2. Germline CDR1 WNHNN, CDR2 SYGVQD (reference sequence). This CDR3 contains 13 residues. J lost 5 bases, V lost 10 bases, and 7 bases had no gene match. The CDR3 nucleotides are TGCGCCAATAAGCGGGAGATTGACAATGAGCAGTTCTTC. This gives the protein CANKREIDNEQFF.

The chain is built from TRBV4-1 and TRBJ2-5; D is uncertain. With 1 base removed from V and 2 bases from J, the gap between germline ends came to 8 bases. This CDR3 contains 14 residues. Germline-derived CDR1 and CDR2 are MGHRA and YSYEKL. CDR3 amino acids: CASSQVGSQETQYF. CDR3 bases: TGCGCCAGCAGCCAAGTTGGTAGTCAAGAGACCCAGTACTTC.

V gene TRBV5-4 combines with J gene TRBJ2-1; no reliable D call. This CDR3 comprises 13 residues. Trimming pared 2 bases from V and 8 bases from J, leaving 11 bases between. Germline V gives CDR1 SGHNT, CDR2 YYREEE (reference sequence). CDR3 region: CASSLQRADEQFF. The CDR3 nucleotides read TGTGCCAGCAGCTTACAGAGAGCCGATGAGCAGTTCTTC.

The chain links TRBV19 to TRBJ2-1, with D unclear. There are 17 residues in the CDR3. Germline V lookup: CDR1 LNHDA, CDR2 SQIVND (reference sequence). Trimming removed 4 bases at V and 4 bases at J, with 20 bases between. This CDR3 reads CASSTRPFRGRYNEQFF. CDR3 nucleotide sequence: TGTGCCAGTAGTACACGTCCCTTTAGAGGTCGGTACAATGAGCAGTTCTTC. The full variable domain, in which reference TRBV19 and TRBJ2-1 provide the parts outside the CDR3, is DGGITQSPKYLFRKEGQNVTLSCEQNLNHDAMYWYRQDPGQGLRLIYYSQIVNDFQKGDIAEGYSVSREKKESFPLTVTSAQKNPTAFYLCASSTRPFRGRYNEQFFGPGTRLTVL.

In DNA form, the CDR3 reads TGTGCCTCCACGAGGGAGGGAGAGTACGAGCAGTACTTC. Its translation is CASTREGEYEQYF. The chain couples TRBV10-3 to TRBJ2-7; 7 bases are a match to TRBD2. This CDR3 region has 13 residues. The V and J ends lost 11 bases and 4 bases, in that order; junction bases with no gene match: 11. Germline values: CDR1 ENHRY, CDR2 SYGVKD.

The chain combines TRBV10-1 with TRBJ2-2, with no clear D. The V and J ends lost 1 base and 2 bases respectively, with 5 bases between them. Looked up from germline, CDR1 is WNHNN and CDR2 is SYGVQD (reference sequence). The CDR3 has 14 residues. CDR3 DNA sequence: TGCGCCAGCAGTGAGTGGACCAACACCGGGGAGCTGTTTTTT. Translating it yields CASSEWTNTGELFF.

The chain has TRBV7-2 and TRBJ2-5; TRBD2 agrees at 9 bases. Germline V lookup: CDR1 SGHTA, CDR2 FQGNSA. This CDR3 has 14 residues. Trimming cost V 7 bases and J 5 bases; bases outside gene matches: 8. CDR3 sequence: CASTLASGTETQYF. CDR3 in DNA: TGTGCCAGCACCCTGGCTAGCGGGACGGAGACCCAGTACTTC.

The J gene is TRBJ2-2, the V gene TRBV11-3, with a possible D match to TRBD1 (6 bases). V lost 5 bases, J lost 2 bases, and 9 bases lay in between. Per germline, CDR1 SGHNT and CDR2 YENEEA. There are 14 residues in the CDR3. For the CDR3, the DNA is TGTGCCAGCAGCCGGGGACAAAACACCGGGGAGCTGTTTTTT. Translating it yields CASSRGQNTGELFF. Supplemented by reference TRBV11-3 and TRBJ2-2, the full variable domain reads EAGVVQSPRYKIIEKKQPVAFWCNPISGHNTLYWYLQNLGQGPELLIRYENEEAVDDSQLPKDRFSAERLKGVDSTLKIQPAELGDSAVYLCASSRGQNTGELFFGEGSRLTVL.